A selection of T cell receptor beta chains follows, all from one sample in a study of T-cell reconstitution after alpha-beta-depleted transplantation in children. TCRdb re-called the PCR reads through MiXCR, storing one row per CDR3 protein. The sample has around 250,000 distinct CDR3 sequences, 6.5% to 9% seen once. Source: PBMCs, mostly from graft donor cells, taken 180 days after TCRalphabeta/CD19-depleted stem cell transplant. These TCRs come from a male patient between 5 and 17 years old who had a stem cell transplant for acute lymphoblastic leukemia, so the T cells may come from the graft donor. Each CDR3 is given with its conserved first and last residue. Each record gives: V gene, J gene, clone size, CDR3 length, D gene, CDR3 protein, CDR3 DNA. D genes are given only for firm matches. Clone size is given for some rows only: seen once, a few or many times, or a class if the clone is expanded.

TRBV4-1	TRBJ2-1	many	13	.	CASSQDPNNEQFF	TGCGCCAGCAGCCAAGACCCCAACAATGAGCAGTTCTTC
TRBV9	TRBJ1-1	few	15	.	CASSHGREDKTEAFF	TGTGCCAGCAGCCACGGGAGGGAGGACAAGACTGAAGCTTTCTTT
TRBV10-2	TRBJ2-7	many	15	TRBD2	CASRTLAAGGNEQYF	TGCGCCAGCAGGACACTAGCGGCGGGGGGCAACGAGCAGTACTTC
TRBV5-1	TRBJ2-5	many	15	TRBD1	CASSLAGGPQETQYF	TGCGCCAGCAGCCTCGCAGGGGGTCCCCAAGAGACCCAGTACTTC
TRBV13	TRBJ2-7	many	14	TRBD1	CASSRSPGQGNEYF	TGTGCCAGCAGCCGATCGCCGGGACAGGGTAACGAGTACTTC
TRBV28	TRBJ2-7	many	15	.	CASSLTHTGFYEQYF	TGTGCCAGCAGTTTGACCCACACAGGGTTCTACGAGCAGTACTTC
TRBV28	TRBJ2-7	many	15	TRBD1	CASSRDREWAYEQYF	TGTGCCAGCAGCCGCGACAGGGAATGGGCCTACGAGCAGTACTTC
TRBV28	TRBJ2-1	.	11	TRBD2	CASTREFEQFF	TGTGCCAGCACGCGGGAGTTTGAGCAGTTCTTC
TRBV5-6	TRBJ1-2	few	13	TRBD1	CASSVDRDYGYTF	TGTGCCAGCAGCGTCGACAGGGACTATGGCTACACCTTC
TRBV6-1	TRBJ2-3	few	19	.	CASTLLTLLGGARTDTQYF	TGTGCCAGCACCCTGCTGACCCTTTTGGGGGGCGCCAGGACAGATACGCAGTATTTT
TRBV15	TRBJ1-5	many	20	TRBD1	CATSREYGTGGSIGNQPQHF	TGTGCCACCAGCAGAGAGTACGGGACAGGGGGGTCGATCGGCAATCAGCCCCAGCATTTT
TRBV6-5	TRBJ2-2	few	15	.	CASSYSTGGTGELFF	TGTGCCAGCAGTTACTCGACAGGAGGGACCGGGGAGCTGTTTTTT
TRBV12-3/TRBV12-4	TRBJ2-6	few	18	TRBD1	CASSPGQGQFSGANVLTF	TGTGCCAGCAGCCCGGGACAGGGGCAATTCTCTGGGGCCAACGTCCTGACTTTC
TRBV12-3/TRBV12-4	TRBJ1-1	many	14	TRBD1	CASSWDRGNTEAFF	TGTGCCAGCAGTTGGGACAGGGGAAACACTGAAGCTTTCTTT
TRBV20-1	TRBJ2-1	many	15	.	CSARDKDRPYNEQFF	TGCAGTGCTAGAGATAAGGACAGACCCTACAATGAGCAGTTCTTC
TRBV28	TRBJ2-1	many	16	TRBD2	CASSSRGSGRANEQFF	TGTGCCAGCAGTTCTCGAGGGAGCGGGAGGGCCAATGAGCAGTTCTTC
TRBV28	TRBJ2-1	many	16	TRBD2	CASSQTLAGGYNEQFF	TGTGCCAGCAGTCAAACCCTAGCGGGAGGGTACAATGAGCAGTTCTTC
TRBV27	TRBJ2-3	few	16	.	CASSLSGGRSTDTQYF	TGTGCCAGCAGTTTATCAGGGGGGAGAAGCACAGATACGCAGTATTTT
TRBV6-2/TRBV6-3	TRBJ2-2	many	16	.	CAGFGTGVTPPGELFF	TGTGCCGGCTTCGGAACGGGCGTTACCCCCCCCGGGGAGCTGTTTTTT
TRBV11-2	TRBJ1-2	many	19	.	CASSLGGLPRGALFYGYTF	TGTGCCAGCAGCTTAGGAGGGTTACCACGGGGGGCTCTCTTCTATGGCTACACCTTC
TRBV20-1	TRBJ2-4	few	13	.	CSARVEAKNIQYF	TGCAGTGCTAGAGTTGAAGCCAAAAACATTCAGTACTTC
TRBV18	TRBJ1-5	many	14	.	CASSPPGSNQPQHF	TGTGCCAGCTCACCACCGGGGTCTAATCAGCCCCAGCATTTT
TRBV20-1	TRBJ2-7	many	14	TRBD1	CSARDPDRTYEQYF	TGCAGTGCTAGAGACCCGGACAGGACGTACGAGCAGTACTTC
TRBV3-1	TRBJ1-5	many	16	.	CASSQGGELSNQPQHF	TGTGCCAGCAGCCAAGGGGGGGAATTGAGCAATCAGCCCCAGCATTTT
TRBV11-1	TRBJ2-5	many	18	TRBD1	CASSSPGTGDQFLETQYF	TGTGCCAGCAGCTCACCCGGGACAGGGGATCAGTTTCTGGAGACCCAGTACTTC
TRBV15	TRBJ2-2	many	14	.	CATLDGTNTGELFF	TGTGCCACCTTAGACGGTACGAACACCGGGGAGCTGTTTTTT
TRBV12-3/TRBV12-4	TRBJ1-6	many	12	.	CASSFRGGPLHF	TGTGCCAGCAGTTTCCGGGGAGGACCCCTCCACTTT
TRBV5-1	TRBJ2-5	.	16	.	CASSLEVGSGRETQYF	TGCGCCAGCAGCTTGGAGGTCGGGTCTGGACGGGAGACCCAGTACTTC
TRBV27	TRBJ2-1	many	10	.	CASGYNEQFF	TGTGCCAGCGGATACAATGAGCAGTTCTTC
TRBV28	TRBJ2-7	many	13	.	CASSSDGSYEQYF	TGTGCCAGCAGTTCCGACGGTTCCTACGAGCAGTACTTC
TRBV7-2	TRBJ2-3	many	14	.	CASTRDGPGDTQYF	TGTGCCAGCACCCGGGATGGGCCCGGAGATACGCAGTATTTT
TRBV7-2	TRBJ2-7	many	15	.	CASSLVGYTHYEQYF	TGTGCCAGCAGCTTAGTTGGCTATACCCACTACGAGCAGTACTTC
TRBV4-1	TRBJ2-1	many	15	.	CASSQVDGSYNEQFF	TGCGCCAGCAGCCAAGTGGACGGCTCCTACAATGAGCAGTTCTTC
TRBV6-5	TRBJ1-1	many	13	.	CASSSRGRTEAFF	TGTGCCAGCAGCTCACGCGGGAGGACTGAAGCTTTCTTT
TRBV12-3/TRBV12-4	TRBJ2-2	many	15	.	CASSLAGGNTGELFF	TGTGCCAGCAGTTTAGCGGGGGGGAACACCGGGGAGCTGTTTTTT
TRBV12-3/TRBV12-4	TRBJ1-1	many	15	.	CASSLRQAGGTEAFF	TGTGCCAGCAGTTTAAGACAGGCGGGAGGCACTGAAGCTTTCTTT
TRBV7-2	TRBJ1-4	many	12	.	CASSFPGREVFF	TGTGCCAGCAGCTTCCCGGGCAGGGAGGTGTTTTTT
TRBV20-1	TRBJ2-7	.	13	TRBD2	CSAGAGLAYEQYF	TGCAGTGCGGGGGCGGGACTAGCCTACGAGCAGTACTTC
TRBV11-2	TRBJ2-2	many	16	.	CASRSNISGGPGELFF	TGTGCCAGCAGATCTAACATTTCCGGTGGACCCGGGGAGCTGTTTTTT
TRBV4-3	TRBJ2-2	many	19	TRBD2	CASSQDGTPLRGATGELFF	TGCGCCAGCAGCCAAGATGGGACCCCCCTGCGGGGGGCAACCGGGGAGCTGTTTTTT
TRBV4-1	TRBJ2-1	many	22	TRBD2	CASSQMGRGWTSGAPGDNEQFF	TGCGCCAGCAGCCAAATGGGGCGTGGGTGGACTAGCGGGGCCCCGGGTGACAATGAGCAGTTCTTC
TRBV20-1	TRBJ2-5	many	17	TRBD2	CSAFGTTAGDFQETQYF	TGCAGTGCTTTCGGGACTACAGCTGGGGACTTCCAAGAGACCCAGTACTTC
TRBV9	TRBJ2-1	many	13	TRBD2	CASGTSGSNEQFF	TGTGCCAGCGGGACTAGCGGGAGCAATGAGCAGTTCTTC
TRBV3-1	TRBJ2-1	many	15	TRBD2	CASSQGDAGGREQFF	TGTGCCAGCAGCCAAGGGGATGCGGGAGGCCGGGAGCAGTTCTTC
TRBV7-8	TRBJ2-7	.	14	.	CASSSDIPSYEQYF	TGTGCCAGCAGCTCGGACATCCCCTCCTACGAGCAGTACTTC
TRBV29-1	TRBJ2-1	many	12	.	CSVEGQSNEQFF	TGCAGCGTTGAAGGGCAGAGCAATGAGCAGTTCTTC
TRBV5-1	TRBJ2-7	many	14	TRBD1	CASSLVPGGYEQYF	TGCGCCAGCAGCTTGGTTCCAGGGGGCTACGAGCAGTACTTC
TRBV20-1	TRBJ2-3	many	10	.	CSAVGTLQYF	TGCAGTGCTGTCGGGACCCTACAGTATTTT
TRBV5-5	TRBJ1-4	few	14	TRBD1	CASSLVDREEKLFF	TGTGCCAGCAGCTTGGTGGACAGGGAAGAAAAACTGTTTTTT
TRBV12-3/TRBV12-4	TRBJ2-7	many	16	.	CASSLDRGGLNYEQYF	TGTGCCAGCAGTTTAGATCGTGGAGGCCTTAACTACGAGCAGTACTTC
TRBV5-1	TRBJ2-3	many	14	.	CASSWGLSTDTQYF	TGCGCCAGCAGCTGGGGACTGAGCACAGATACGCAGTATTTT
TRBV28	TRBJ2-2	many	11	.	CASSLDGELFF	TGTGCCAGCAGTTTGGACGGGGAGCTGTTTTTT
TRBV28	TRBJ1-4	many	15	TRBD1	CASSLRGQPYEKLFF	TGTGCCAGCAGTTTAAGGGGACAGCCGTATGAAAAACTGTTTTTT
TRBV7-9	TRBJ2-3	many	14	TRBD2	CASSLRGGRDTQYF	TGTGCCAGCAGCTTACGCGGCGGGAGAGATACGCAGTATTTT